This T cell receptor (beta chain) comes out of a study of regulatory T cells in long-lasting Graves disease. For this clonotype: This may be a read error, as it is one base from a much larger clone.

Time point specified: newly diagnosed GD, antithyroid drugs for less than 3 months. Researchers made the TCR library from RNA that was extracted from PBMCs. CDR3 regions were amplified by Arm-PCR using iRepertoire HTBI primers to build TCR beta libraries. TCRdb reanalysed the multiplex PCR reads using MiXCR and keeps one entry per CDR3 protein. Of about 560,000 distinct CDR3 sequences detected, about 16% appear once; the ten largest clones hold around 12%. CDR3 size: 15 residues. The V end was cut by 7 bases, the J end by 5 bases, with 20 bases between. The germline V gene has CDR1 MNHEY and CDR2 SVGEGT. These data were also reused for a study on T cells in Graves' hyperthyroidism and ophthalmopathy. Per that paper: Within blood appeared most thyroid clonotypes that had expanded above 0.001.

This material consisted of peripheral blood mononuclear cells (PBMCs), taken at new diagnosis, from a patient treated with antithyroid drugs. The chain is built from TRBV6-2 or TRBV6-3 and TRBJ1-1; perhaps TRBD1 as D (5 bases). The origin of this receptor is a man between 18 and 29 years old with Graves disease. Here the CDR3 DNA reads TGTGCCAGCAATGTTCTTGGCGGGGGAAGTACTGAAGCTTTCTTT. Translated: CASNVLGGGSTEAFF.